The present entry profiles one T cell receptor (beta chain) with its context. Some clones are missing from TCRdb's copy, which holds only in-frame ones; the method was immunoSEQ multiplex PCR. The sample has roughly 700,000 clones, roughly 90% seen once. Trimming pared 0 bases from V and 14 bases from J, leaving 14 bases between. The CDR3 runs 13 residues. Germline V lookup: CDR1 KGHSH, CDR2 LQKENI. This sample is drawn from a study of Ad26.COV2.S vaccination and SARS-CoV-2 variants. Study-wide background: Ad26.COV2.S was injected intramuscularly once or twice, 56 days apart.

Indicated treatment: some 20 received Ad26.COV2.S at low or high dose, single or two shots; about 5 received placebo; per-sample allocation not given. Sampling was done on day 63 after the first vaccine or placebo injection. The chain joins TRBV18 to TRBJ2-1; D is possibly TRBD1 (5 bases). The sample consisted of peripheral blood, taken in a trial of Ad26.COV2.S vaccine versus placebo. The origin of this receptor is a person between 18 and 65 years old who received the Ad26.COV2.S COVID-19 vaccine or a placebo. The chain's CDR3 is CASSPPSLKDKFF. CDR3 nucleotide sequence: TGTGCCAGCTCACCACCCTCCCTTAAGGACAAGTTCTTC.